The present T cell receptor (beta chain) was sequenced within a study of T cells in Graves' hyperthyroidism and ophthalmopathy. Study in general: Before treatment of any kind, peripheral blood was taken at initial diagnosis. Whole-study results and caveats: Within blood appeared most thyroid clonotypes that had expanded above 0.001. Using 13 V-J features, a model discriminated ophthalmopathy from stable hyperthyroidism.

Notes on this clonotype: Antigen: not known.

Amplification of TCR beta CDR3 regions used RNA as the template. First-round RT-PCR targeting the TCR CDR3 was performed with the HTBI primer set. TCRdb used MiXCR to reprocess the multiplex PCR reads, holding one entry per CDR3 protein. Of roughly 500,000 distinct CDR3 sequences in the sample, less than 25% were seen once. Germline loops: CDR1 MDHEN, CDR2 SYDVKM. Trimming left V 2 bases short and J 6 bases short, with 20 bases between. This CDR3 is built from 17 residues. The study included ophthalmopathy patients with Clinical Activity Score at least 3, NOSPECS grade at least 4 and duration under 3 months.

The chain joins TRBV28 to TRBJ1-5; D perhaps matches TRBD1 (6 bases). The sample taken for sequencing was blood. The TCR comes from a woman between 25 and 40 years old with Graves' ophthalmopathy. CDR3 bases: TGTGCCAGCAGTTTAATGAGCCTAACAGGGACGGGTCAGCCCCAGCATTTT. Protein: CASSLMSLTGTGQPQHF.